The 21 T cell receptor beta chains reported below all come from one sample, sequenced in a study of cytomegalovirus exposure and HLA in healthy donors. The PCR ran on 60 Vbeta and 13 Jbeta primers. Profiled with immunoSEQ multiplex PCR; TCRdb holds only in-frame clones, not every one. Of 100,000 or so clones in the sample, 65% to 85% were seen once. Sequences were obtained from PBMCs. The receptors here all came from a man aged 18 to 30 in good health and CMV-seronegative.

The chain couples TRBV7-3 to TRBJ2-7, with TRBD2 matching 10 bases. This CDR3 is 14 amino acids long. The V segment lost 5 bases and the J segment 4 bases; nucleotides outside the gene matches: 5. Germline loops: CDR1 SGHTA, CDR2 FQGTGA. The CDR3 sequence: CASSRTSGAYEQYF. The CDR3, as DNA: TGTGCCAGCAGCCGGACTAGCGGAGCATACGAGCAGTACTTC.

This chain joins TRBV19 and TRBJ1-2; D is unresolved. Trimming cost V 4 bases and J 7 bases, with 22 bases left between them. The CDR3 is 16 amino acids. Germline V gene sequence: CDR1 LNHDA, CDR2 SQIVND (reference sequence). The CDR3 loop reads CASSTSTGSELRGYTF. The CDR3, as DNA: TGTGCCAGTAGTACATCAACCGGGTCAGAGCTCCGTGGCTACACCTTC.

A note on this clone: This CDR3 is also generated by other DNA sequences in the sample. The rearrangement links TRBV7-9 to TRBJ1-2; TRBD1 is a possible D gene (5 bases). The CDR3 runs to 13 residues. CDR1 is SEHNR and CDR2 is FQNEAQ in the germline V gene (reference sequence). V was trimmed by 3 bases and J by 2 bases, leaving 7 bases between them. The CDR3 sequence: CASSLQGNYGYTF. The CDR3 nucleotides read TGTGCCAGCAGCTTGCAGGGAAACTATGGCTACACCTTC.

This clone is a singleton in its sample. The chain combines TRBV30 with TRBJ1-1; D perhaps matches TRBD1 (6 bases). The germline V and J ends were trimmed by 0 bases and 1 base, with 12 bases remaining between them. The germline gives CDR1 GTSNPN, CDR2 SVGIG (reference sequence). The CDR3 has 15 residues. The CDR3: CAWSVGGATNTEAFF. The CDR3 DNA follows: TGTGCCTGGAGTGTAGGGGGGGCGACGAACACTGAAGCTTTCTTT.

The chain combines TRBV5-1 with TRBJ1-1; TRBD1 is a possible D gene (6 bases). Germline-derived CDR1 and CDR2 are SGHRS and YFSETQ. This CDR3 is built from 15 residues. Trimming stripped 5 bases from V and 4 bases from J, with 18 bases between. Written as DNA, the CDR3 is TGCGCCAGCAGTCCTATGTCAGGGACAATCACTGAAGCTTTCTTT. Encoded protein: CASSPMSGTITEAFF.

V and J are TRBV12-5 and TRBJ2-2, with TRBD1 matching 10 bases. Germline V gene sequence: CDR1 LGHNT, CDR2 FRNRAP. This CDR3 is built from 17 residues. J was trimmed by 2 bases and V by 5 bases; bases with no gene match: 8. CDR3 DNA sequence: TGTGCTAGTGGTGGAACCCGGGACAGGGGAAACACCGGGGAGCTGTTTTTT. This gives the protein CASGGTRDRGNTGELFF.

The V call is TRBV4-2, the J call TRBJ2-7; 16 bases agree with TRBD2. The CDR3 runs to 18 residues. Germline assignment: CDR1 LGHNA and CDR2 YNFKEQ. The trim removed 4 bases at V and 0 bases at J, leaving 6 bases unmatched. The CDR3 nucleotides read TGTGCCAGCAGCCGGGGACTAGCGGGGGGGGATATCTCCTACGAGCAGTACTTC. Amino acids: CASSRGLAGGDISYEQYF.

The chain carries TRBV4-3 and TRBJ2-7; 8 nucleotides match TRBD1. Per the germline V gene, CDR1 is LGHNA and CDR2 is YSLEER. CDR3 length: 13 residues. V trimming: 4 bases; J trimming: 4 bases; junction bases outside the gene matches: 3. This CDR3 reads CASSLRDRYEQYF. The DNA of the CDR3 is TGCGCCAGCAGCCTCCGGGACAGGTACGAGCAGTACTTC.

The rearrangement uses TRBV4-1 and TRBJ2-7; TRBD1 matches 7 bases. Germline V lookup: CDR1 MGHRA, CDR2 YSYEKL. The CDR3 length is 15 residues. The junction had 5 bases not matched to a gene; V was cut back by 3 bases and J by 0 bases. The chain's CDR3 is CASSHPGQYSYEQYF. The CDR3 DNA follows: TGCGCCAGCAGCCACCCGGGACAGTACTCCTACGAGCAGTACTTC.

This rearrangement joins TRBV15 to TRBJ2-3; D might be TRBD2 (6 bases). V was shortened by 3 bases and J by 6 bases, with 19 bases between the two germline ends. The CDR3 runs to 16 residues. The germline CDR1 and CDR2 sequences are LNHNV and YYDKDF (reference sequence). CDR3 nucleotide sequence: TGTGCCACCAGCAGCCCGGGGGAGGCGTTCGGGGATACGCAGTATTTT. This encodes CATSSPGEAFGDTQYF.

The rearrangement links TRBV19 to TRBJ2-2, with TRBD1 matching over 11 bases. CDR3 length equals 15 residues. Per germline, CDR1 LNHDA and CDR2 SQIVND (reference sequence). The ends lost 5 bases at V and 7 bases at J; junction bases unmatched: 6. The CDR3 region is CASSPGQGAGGELFF. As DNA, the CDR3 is TGTGCCAGTAGTCCCGGACAGGGGGCTGGCGGGGAGCTGTTTTTT.

The chain's CDR3 is CASSLRREGREQYF. The CDR3, as DNA: TGTGCCAGCAGCTTACGTCGGGAAGGGAGGGAGCAGTACTTC. The chain has TRBV7-6 and TRBJ2-7; the D gene is possibly TRBD2 (6 bases). Trimming pared 2 bases from V and 7 bases from J, leaving 15 bases between. This CDR3 region has 14 residues. Per the germline V gene, CDR1 is SGHVS and CDR2 is FNYEAQ.

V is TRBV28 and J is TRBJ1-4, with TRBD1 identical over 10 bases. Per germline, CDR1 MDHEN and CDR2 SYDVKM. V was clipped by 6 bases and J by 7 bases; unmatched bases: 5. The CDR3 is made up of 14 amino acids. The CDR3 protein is CASRRTGGGEKLFF. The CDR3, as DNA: TGTGCCAGCAGGCGGACAGGGGGTGGTGAAAAACTGTTTTTT. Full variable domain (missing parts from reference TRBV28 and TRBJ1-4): DVKVTQSSRYLVKRTGEKVFLECVQDMDHENMFWYRQDPGLGLRLIYFSYDVKMKEKGDIPEGYSVSREKKERFSLILESASTNQTSMYLCASRRTGGGEKLFFGSGTQLSVL.

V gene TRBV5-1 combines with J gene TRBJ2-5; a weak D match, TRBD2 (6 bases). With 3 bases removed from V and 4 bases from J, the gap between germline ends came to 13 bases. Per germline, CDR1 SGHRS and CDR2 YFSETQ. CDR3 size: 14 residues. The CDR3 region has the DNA TGCGCCAGCAGCTCGTCGGGAGCGGCAGAGACCCAGTACTTC. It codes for CASSSSGAAETQYF.

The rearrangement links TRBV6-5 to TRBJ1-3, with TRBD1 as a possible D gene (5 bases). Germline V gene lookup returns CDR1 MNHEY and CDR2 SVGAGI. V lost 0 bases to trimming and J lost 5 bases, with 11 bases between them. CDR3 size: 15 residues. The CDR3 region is CASSYSSSGRNTIYF. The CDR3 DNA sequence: TGTGCCAGCAGTTACTCGAGCTCAGGGAGAAACACCATATATTTT.

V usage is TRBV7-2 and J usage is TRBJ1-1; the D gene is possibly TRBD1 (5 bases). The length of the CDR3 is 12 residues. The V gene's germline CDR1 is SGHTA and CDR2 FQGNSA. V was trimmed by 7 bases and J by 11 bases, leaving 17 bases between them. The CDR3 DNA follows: TGTGCCAGCACACGGCTGGTCCCAGGGGCTTTCTTT. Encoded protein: CASTRLVPGAFF. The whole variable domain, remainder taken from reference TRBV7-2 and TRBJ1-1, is GAGVSQSPSNKVTEKGKDVELRCDPISGHTALYWYRQSLGQGLEFLIYFQGNSAPDKSGLPSDRFSAERTGGSVSTLTIQRTQQEDSAVYLCASTRLVPGAFFGQGTRLTVV.

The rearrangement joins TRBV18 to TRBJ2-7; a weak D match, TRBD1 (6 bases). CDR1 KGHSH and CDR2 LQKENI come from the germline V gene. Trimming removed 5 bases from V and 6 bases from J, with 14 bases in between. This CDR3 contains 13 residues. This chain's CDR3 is CASSSQQGSEQYF. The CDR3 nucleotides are TGTGCCAGCTCATCCCAACAGGGTTCCGAGCAGTACTTC.

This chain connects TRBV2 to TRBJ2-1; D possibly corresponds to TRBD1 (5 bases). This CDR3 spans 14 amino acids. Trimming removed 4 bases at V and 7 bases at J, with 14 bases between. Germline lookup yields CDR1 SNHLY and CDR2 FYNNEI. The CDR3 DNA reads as TGTGCCAGCAGTGCCGACAGTAAGCATAATGAGCAGTTCTTC. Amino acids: CASSADSKHNEQFF.

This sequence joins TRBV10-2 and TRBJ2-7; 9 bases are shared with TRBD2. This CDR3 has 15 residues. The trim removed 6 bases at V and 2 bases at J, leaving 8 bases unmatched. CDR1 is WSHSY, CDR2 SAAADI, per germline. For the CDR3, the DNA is TGCGCCAGCAGCCATAGCGGGAGTGGCCCCTACGAGCAGTACTTC. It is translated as CASSHSGSGPYEQYF.

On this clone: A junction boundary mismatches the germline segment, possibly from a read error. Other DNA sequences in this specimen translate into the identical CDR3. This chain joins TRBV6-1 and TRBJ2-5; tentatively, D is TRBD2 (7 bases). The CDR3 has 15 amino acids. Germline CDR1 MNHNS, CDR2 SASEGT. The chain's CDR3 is CASSEASGTQETQYF. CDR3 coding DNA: TGTGCTAGCAGTGAAGCGAGCGGGACACAAGAGACCCAGTACTTC.

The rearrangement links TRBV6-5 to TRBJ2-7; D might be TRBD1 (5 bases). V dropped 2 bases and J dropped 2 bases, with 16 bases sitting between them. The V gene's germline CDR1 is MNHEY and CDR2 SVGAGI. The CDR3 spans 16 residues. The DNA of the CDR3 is TGTGCCAGCAGTTACAGGGCAGGGCTGTGGCCCTACGAGCAGTACTTC. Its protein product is CASSYRAGLWPYEQYF.